This T cell receptor beta chain is drawn from a study of PD-L1 blockade in urothelial cancer. Study in general: Median blood clonality was around 0.074, with around 77,000 unique TCRs.

Noted time point: pretreatment peripheral blood. Metastatic or locally advanced urothelial carcinoma was present in the patients. The number of samples from each patient was between 1 and 8, taken pretreatment and on-treatment. Germline V gene lookup returns CDR1 MNHEY and CDR2 SVGAGI. The CDR3 loop spans 12 amino acids. Trimming removed 7 bases from V and 8 bases from J, with 12 bases in between. Sequencing used immunoSEQ multiplex PCR; TCRdb keeps in-frame clones, though not all of them. The sample lists fewer than 45,000 clones; 82% were seen once. The genes are TRBV6-5 and TRBJ2-1; D is possibly TRBD1 (6 bases). This receptor was obtained from a man aged 60-69 years with urothelial cancer. The input for sequencing was PBMCs, taken around atezolizumab (anti-PD-L1) treatment. Written as DNA, the CDR3 is TGTGCCAGCATAAACCAGGGGCATGAGCAGTTCTTC. Its protein is CASINQGHEQFF.